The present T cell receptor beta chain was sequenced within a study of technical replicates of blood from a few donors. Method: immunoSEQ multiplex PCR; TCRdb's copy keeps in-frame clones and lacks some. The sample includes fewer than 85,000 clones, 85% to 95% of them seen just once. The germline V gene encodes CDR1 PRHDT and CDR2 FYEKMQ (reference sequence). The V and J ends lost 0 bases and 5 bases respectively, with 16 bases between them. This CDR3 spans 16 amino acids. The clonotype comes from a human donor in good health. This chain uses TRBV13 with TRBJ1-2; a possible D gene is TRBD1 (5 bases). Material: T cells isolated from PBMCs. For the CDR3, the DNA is TGTGCCAGCAGCTTAGGGGACCTGGGGCTAAGATATGGCTACACCTTC. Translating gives CASSLGDLGLRYGYTF.